A selection of T cell receptor beta chains follows, all from one sample in a study of blood T cell repertoires in COVID-19. Data came from immunoSEQ multiplex PCR; TCRdb stores just in-frame clones and leaves some out. This sample has about 410,000 clones, with just over 85% found just once. Sequencing used peripheral blood. All receptors come from a woman aged 30 to 39 with active or convalescent COVID-19. Each CDR3 is given with its conserved first and last residue. D genes are given only for firm matches. Rows may omit the clone size; those that give it use once, few, many or a size class.

TGCGCCAGCAGTGATGGTGCCGGGACAGGGAACACTGAAGCTTTCTTT	CASSDGAGTGNTEAFF	-	TRBD1	TRBV10-2	TRBJ1-1
TGCAGTGTCCCTCGGGGGACCGAGCAGTACTTC	CSVPRGTEQYF	-	-	TRBV20-1	TRBJ2-7
TGTGCCATCTCGACCCTGGGCCACGAGCAGTACTTC	CAISTLGHEQYF	few	-	TRBV10-3	TRBJ2-7
TGTGCCAGCAGTCCACGGGAGGGGTTCTATGGCTACACCTTC	CASSPREGFYGYTF	-	-	TRBV27	TRBJ1-2
TGTGCCAGCAGCTTAGGATCTAGTCTGGATACGCAGTATTTT	CASSLGSSLDTQYF	-	-	TRBV7-2	TRBJ2-3
TGTGCCAGCAGTTTATTCGAGGGGGCAGATCAGCCCCAGCATTTT	CASSLFEGADQPQHF	-	TRBD1	TRBV28	TRBJ1-5
TGTGCCTGGAGTAGGGGAACAGGCGGCTTCTTC	CAWSRGTGGFF	few	-	TRBV30	TRBJ1-2
TGTGCCAGCAGCGGGGACAGGCGTAACTATGGCTACACCTTC	CASSGDRRNYGYTF	-	TRBD1	TRBV5-6	TRBJ1-2
TGTGCCAGCAGTCAACGGGAGCTAATGAACACTGAAGCTTTCTTT	CASSQRELMNTEAFF	-	-	TRBV6-5	TRBJ1-1
TGCGCCAGCAGGACTAGCGGCAACAATGAGCAGTTCTTC	CASRTSGNNEQFF	-	TRBD2	TRBV4-1	TRBJ2-1
TGCGCCAGCAGACAACAGGGCGCCTACAATGAGCAGTTCTTC	CASRQQGAYNEQFF	-	-	TRBV10-2	TRBJ2-1
TGTGCCAGCTCACCCACTGAGGGGGGGTGGGCTTTCTTT	CASSPTEGGWAFF	-	-	TRBV18	TRBJ1-1
TGTGCCAGCAGTGGAAGGGACAGGGGAATTCCCTACCAAGAGACCCAGTACTTC	CASSGRDRGIPYQETQYF	-	TRBD1	TRBV14	TRBJ2-5
TGTGCCAGCAGGGGGGGAGCCGCCTATAATTCACCCCTCCACTTT	CASRGGAAYNSPLHF	-	-	TRBV11-2	TRBJ1-6
TGCAGCGTGAGGGACAGGGGAAGCCAGGAGACCCAGTACTTC	CSVRDRGSQETQYF	-	TRBD1	TRBV29-1	TRBJ2-5
TGTGCCAGCAGTTACGCTCAGGGGCAAAAAACTGAAGCTTTCTTT	CASSYAQGQKTEAFF	-	-	TRBV6-5	TRBJ1-1
TGTGCCAGCAGCGGACAGAAAGAGACCCAGTACTTC	CASSGQKETQYF	-	-	TRBV6-5	TRBJ2-5
TGTGCCAGCACCGCATCCGGGACTGTAGGTTACGAGCAGTACTTC	CASTASGTVGYEQYF	-	-	TRBV6-5	TRBJ2-7
TGTGCCAGCAGCTCAGTGAACACTGAAGCTTTCTTT	CASSSVNTEAFF	-	-	TRBV6-5	TRBJ1-1
TGCGCCAGCAGCTTGTTACAGGGGGCGCGGGCCACTGAAGCTTTCTTT	CASSLLQGARATEAFF	-	TRBD1	TRBV5-1	TRBJ1-1
TGCGCCAGCAGCGGATATATTATAGGACAGGGGCGCACCGGGGAGCTGTTTTTT	CASSGYIIGQGRTGELFF	-	TRBD1	TRBV5-1	TRBJ2-2
TGTGCCAGCAGCGTGAAAACCGGGACAGCAACCTCTGGAAACACCATATATTTT	CASSVKTGTATSGNTIYF	-	TRBD1	TRBV7-2	TRBJ1-3
TGCGCCAGCAGCTTGGTTGGGGGGAGACCCTACGAGCAGTACTTC	CASSLVGGRPYEQYF	-	-	TRBV5-1	TRBJ2-7
TGTGCCAGCAGTGAACAGGTCGAGGAAAAACTGTTTTTT	CASSEQVEEKLFF	-	-	TRBV2	TRBJ1-4
TGTGCCAGCAGCCAAGCCCCCCCGGGGAGCTCCTACGAGCAGTACTTC	CASSQAPPGSSYEQYF	once	-	TRBV3-1/TRBV3-2	TRBJ2-7
TGTGCCAGCAGTCCGGGACAAAATAACTATGGCTACACCTTC	CASSPGQNNYGYTF	-	-	TRBV27	TRBJ1-2
TGTGCTTTAAAATCCGGACAGAGCTACGAGCAGTACTTC	CALKSGQSYEQYF	-	-	TRBV2	TRBJ2-7
TGTGCCAGCTCTCCTTCTACCACAGATACGCAGTATTTT	CASSPSTTDTQYF	-	-	TRBV18	TRBJ2-3
TGTGCCAGTAGTACTTACAATGAGCAGTTCTTC	CASSTYNEQFF	-	-	TRBV19	TRBJ2-1
TGTGCCAGCAGCGAGATACAGGGAGCGGACGAGCAGTACTTC	CASSEIQGADEQYF	-	-	TRBV7-2	TRBJ2-7
TGTGCCAGCAAGACTGGGAGAGCCACAGATACGCAGTATTTT	CASKTGRATDTQYF	once	-	TRBV7-8	TRBJ2-3
TGTGCCAGCAGTCAAGGGGGGGGGTATGGCTACACCTTC	CASSQGGGYGYTF	-	-	TRBV27	TRBJ1-2
TGTGCCAGCAGTAGGACAGGGGGCCGTTCCTATTTT	CASSRTGGRSYF	once	TRBD1	TRBV6-5	TRBJ2-3